Listed below are T cell receptor beta chains from one sample, sequenced in a study of blood T cell repertoires in COVID-19. TCRdb's copy holds only in-frame clones and misses some; the assay was immunoSEQ multiplex PCR. The table shows some 320,000 clones, with just under 90% occurring only once. Sequencing was done on a sample of PBMCs or T cells enriched from blood (not recorded which). Source of these receptors: a woman between 45 and 60 years old who had been exposed to COVID-19. The CDR3 runs from the conserved cysteine through the conserved F or W. Each record gives: D gene, clone size, V gene, J gene, CDR3 protein, CDR3 DNA. The D gene is left open where the match is weak. Rows may omit the clone size; those that give it use once, few, many or a size class.

>.|.|TRBV3-1/TRBV3-2|TRBJ1-2
CASSQGGAGARLIYGYTF
TGTGCCAGCAGCCAAGGGGGAGCAGGGGCGAGGCTGATTTATGGCTACACCTTC
>.|.|TRBV27|TRBJ1-5
CASSISPYSNQPQHF
TGTGCCAGCAGTATCAGTCCGTATAGCAATCAGCCCCAGCATTTT
>TRBD2|.|TRBV4-1|TRBJ2-7
CASSSAGGSYEQYF
TGCGCCAGCAGTTCAGCGGGGGGGAGCTACGAGCAGTACTTC
>.|.|TRBV10-3|TRBJ1-2
CAISESEQAPFTF
TGTGCCATCAGTGAGTCGGAACAGGCTCCGTTCACCTTC
>.|once|TRBV9|TRBJ2-1
CASSVAGGPYNEQFF
TGTGCCAGCAGCGTAGCGGGGGGCCCTTACAATGAGCAGTTCTTC
>.|once|TRBV5-4|TRBJ2-7
CASSSQLGQRASSYEQYF
TGTGCCAGCAGCTCCCAGCTCGGACAGAGAGCTTCTTCCTACGAGCAGTACTTC
>TRBD2|.|TRBV19|TRBJ2-3
CASTPATSRDTQYF
TGTGCCAGTACCCCCGCGACTAGCAGAGATACGCAGTATTTT
>TRBD1|.|TRBV19|TRBJ2-6
CASSIGTGDAVAGANVLTF
TGTGCCAGTAGTATCGGGACAGGTGATGCCGTCGCTGGGGCCAACGTCCTGACTTTC
>.|.|TRBV7-9|TRBJ1-2
CASSFQGLANYGYTF
TGTGCCAGCAGCTTCCAGGGCCTTGCGAACTATGGCTACACCTTC
>TRBD1|few|TRBV5-1|TRBJ1-1
CASSLEGAGITEAFF
TGCGCCAGCAGCTTGGAGGGGGCTGGAATCACTGAAGCTTTCTTT
>.|.|TRBV6-5|TRBJ2-1
CASSSGELYNEQFF
TGTGCCAGCAGTTCGGGGGAGCTTTACAATGAGCAGTTCTTC
>TRBD1|few|TRBV3-1/TRBV3-2|TRBJ1-1
CASTQQGAITEAFF
TGTGCCAGCACCCAACAGGGGGCGATAACTGAAGCTTTCTTT
>.|.|TRBV7-9|TRBJ2-1
CASSLPGGGNEQFF
TGTGCCAGCAGCTTACCTGGGGGAGGCAATGAGCAGTTCTTC
>.|.|TRBV19|TRBJ1-3
CAARQYSGNTIYF
TGTGCCGCCAGACAGTACTCTGGAAACACCATATATTTT
>TRBD1|.|TRBV7-9|TRBJ2-7
CASSFDRAYEQYF
TGTGCCAGCAGCTTTGACAGGGCTTACGAGCAGTACTTC
>.|.|TRBV6-5|TRBJ1-1
CASSQASNTEAFF
TGTGCCAGCAGTCAGGCGTCGAACACTGAAGCTTTCTTT
>TRBD1|.|TRBV7-8|TRBJ2-2
CASSARGDREKNTGELFF
TGTGCCAGCAGCGCACGAGGGGACAGGGAAAAAAACACCGGGGAGCTGTTTTTT
>TRBD1|.|TRBV19|TRBJ1-4
CASSIVRTGGNEKLFF
TGTGCCAGTAGTATAGTCCGGACAGGAGGCAATGAAAAACTGTTTTTT
>TRBD1|once|TRBV3-1/TRBV3-2|TRBJ1-2
CASSQADGTGRDYGYTF
TGTGCCAGCAGCCAAGCAGACGGGACAGGGCGGGACTATGGCTACACCTTC
>.|.|TRBV6-5|TRBJ2-7
CASEPGGGYEQYF
TGTGCCAGTGAACCGGGGGGCGGCTACGAGCAGTACTTC
>TRBD1|.|TRBV5-1|TRBJ2-3
CASSRQGGLADTQYF
TGCGCCAGCAGCCGACAGGGGGGATTGGCAGATACGCAGTATTTT
>.|few|TRBV18|TRBJ2-7
CASSPAQGYEQYF
TGTGCCAGCTCACCGGCACAGGGTTACGAGCAGTACTTC
>.|.|TRBV2|TRBJ2-5
CASSEITTQETQYF
TGTGCCAGCAGCGAAATTACAACCCAAGAGACCCAGTACTTC
>.|.|TRBV4-1|TRBJ1-1
CASSQREVETEAFF
TGCGCCAGCAGCCAGCGCGAGGTGGAAACTGAAGCTTTCTTT
>TRBD2|.|TRBV15|TRBJ2-5
CATRPGGYETQYF
TGTGCCACCCGACCGGGGGGGTACGAGACCCAGTACTTC
>.|once|TRBV5-1|TRBJ1-2
CASSLETSGYTF
TGCGCCAGCAGCTTGGAGACAAGTGGCTACACCTTC
>TRBD1|.|TRBV5-1|TRBJ2-1
CASSLVPGTGGYNEQFF
TGCGCCAGCAGCTTAGTCCCCGGGACAGGGGGCTACAATGAGCAGTTCTTC
>.|.|TRBV3-1/TRBV3-2|TRBJ2-2
CASKEQGLTGELFF
TGTGCCAGCAAGGAGCAGGGGTTAACCGGGGAGCTGTTTTTT